The 8 T cell receptor beta chains given below trace back to one sample, sequenced in a study of tumor and adjacent non-tumor tissue in lung cancer. RNA was extracted from bulk tissue without any cell sorting. A modified ARM-PCR protocol with three rounds of nested PCR amplified TCRbeta. TCRdb reanalysed the multiplex PCR reads using MiXCR and keeps one entry per CDR3 protein. This table has 120,000 or so distinct CDR3 sequences, over 75% appearing once. The source material was lung tumor tissue. The source of these receptors is a man aged 70 or older with non-small cell lung cancer.

Here the CDR3 DNA reads TGTGCCAGCTGTCCGGGACCATGCAATACCAATGAGCAGTTCTTC. This sequence encodes CASCPGPCNTNEQFF. The chain has TRBV6-2 or TRBV6-3 and TRBJ2-1; tentatively, D is TRBD1 or TRBD2 (5 bases each). V dropped 8 bases and J dropped 6 bases, with 20 bases sitting between them. This CDR3 region has 15 residues. The germline CDR1 and CDR2 sequences are MNHEY and SVGEGT.

Comments on this clonotype: This CDR3 fails to terminate in the conserved phenylalanine or tryptophan, so it likely reflects a read error. The DNA is omitted, as the CDR3 cannot be located on it reliably, and the CDR3 follows TCRdb's listing. The V gene is TRBV11-3, the J gene TRBJ2-7; TRBD1, as called in the table, went unchecked against the DNA. Germline CDR1 is SGHNT and CDR2 is YENEEA. The CDR3 is 15 residues long, counting both termini. The CDR3 protein is CASNPMTVSVYEQYL.

The chain joins TRBV11-2 to TRBJ1-2, with D uncertain. Germline V gives CDR1 SGHAT, CDR2 FQNNGV. The V and J ends lost 3 bases and 1 base respectively, with 9 bases between them. The CDR3 is 14 amino acids. The CDR3 sequence is CASSFGGLNYGYTF. In DNA, the CDR3 is TGTGCCAGCAGCTTCGGCGGGCTTAACTATGGCTACACCTTC.

This clonotype was counted only a few times. The chain links TRBV7-9 to TRBJ1-2; unclear D gene. Trimming took 3 bases from V and 4 from J, leaving 15 bases between them. The germline gives CDR1 SEHNR, CDR2 FQNEAQ (reference sequence). The CDR3 runs to 15 residues. The CDR3 spells CASSLDAPSLYGYTF. The CDR3 DNA follows: TGTGCCAGCAGCTTGGATGCGCCTTCACTCTATGGCTACACCTTC.

V usage is TRBV6-4 and J usage is TRBJ1-2; 7 bases match TRBD1. CDR1 and CDR2 (germline): MRHNA, SNTAGT. The CDR3 has 14 amino acids. Trimming cost V 2 bases and J 14 bases; bases outside gene matches: 14. DNA of the CDR3: TGTGCCAGCAGTGACACCTCCGGGACAGACTTTTTGACCTTC. It codes for CASSDTSGTDFLTF.

This clonotype has only one observation. The chain has TRBV6-2 or TRBV6-3 and TRBJ2-7, with 7 positions matching TRBD1. The CDR3 extends over 16 amino acids. The junction had 12 bases not matched to a gene; V was cut back by 5 bases and J by 2 bases. Germline values: CDR1 MNHEY, CDR2 SVGEGT. CDR3: CASSPSLKRGPYEQYF. CDR3 coding DNA: TGTGCCAGCAGTCCCTCGCTGAAGAGGGGGCCCTACGAGCAGTACTTC.

The chain couples TRBV6-5 to TRBJ1-1; unclear D gene. V was cut by 11 bases and J by 5 bases, with 21 bases left in between. Germline V CDR1 and CDR2: MNHEY, SVGAGI. CDR3 length: 14 residues. In nucleotides, the CDR3 is TGTGCCGGTAGTTACAGCGCCGCGAGGACTGAAGCTTTCTTT. Residues: CAGSYSAARTEAFF.

Notes on this clonotype: A read error may produce the germline difference seen at one junction end. V gene TRBV10-3 combines with J gene TRBJ1-6, with D perhaps TRBD1 (5 bases). The CDR3 is 14 residues long. The germline gives CDR1 ENHRY, CDR2 SYGVKD. The CDR3: CAINRKGPNSPLNF. The CDR3 coding sequence is TGTGCCATCAATAGAAAGGGACCTAATTCACCCCTCAACTTT.